The T cell receptor (beta chain) described here comes from a study of blood T cells in healthy people across ages. Overall study findings and caveats: Donor CMV status was unknown, possibly confounding expanded clonotype changes.

This clonotype appeared a single time. Its specificity is not known. V was pared by 6 bases and J by 1 base, with 4 bases of the junction left unmatched. Per the germline V gene, CDR1 is SGHTA and CDR2 is FQGTGA. The CDR3 consists of 15 residues. PCR was performed a second time for about 7 to 12 cycles using a sample-barcoded 5' primer and a J-beta primer mix. A template-switch adaptor with 12 random nucleotides tagged each cDNA molecule. TCRdb reprocessed the 5' RACE reads with MiXCR, giving one entry per CDR3 protein. The data show some 1,500,000 distinct CDR3 sequences, with 35% to 45% seen just once and under 5% held by the top ten.

This clonotype was sampled from a woman aged 18-29 years in good health. The sequencing input was blood. The chain employs TRBV7-3 and TRBJ2-2; 8 positions agree with TRBD2. CDR3 nucleotides: TGTGCCAGCAGTGCGGGACTAGAGAACACCGGGGAGCTGTTTTTT. It is translated as CASSAGLENTGELFF.